One sample yielded the 25 T cell receptor beta chains listed below, sequenced in a study of technical replicates of blood from several donors. Some clones are missing from TCRdb's copy, which holds only in-frame ones; the method was immunoSEQ multiplex PCR. The table lists over 85,000 clones, approximately 95% of them singletons. The material sequenced was T cells isolated from PBMCs. The receptors originated from a human donor in good health.

The V gene is TRBV4-3, the J gene TRBJ1-2; D not resolved. Germline V gene data show CDR1 as LGHNA and CDR2 as YSLEER. The CDR3 has 13 amino acids. V shed 0 bases and J shed 4 bases, with 6 bases lying between them. CDR3 bases: TGCGCCAGCAGCCAAGAGTTTCTCTATGGCTACACCTTC. This gives the protein CASSQEFLYGYTF.

The chain has TRBV30 and TRBJ2-7; D is possibly TRBD1 (5 bases). Trimming removed 0 bases at V and 12 bases at J, with 12 bases between. Germline values: CDR1 GTSNPN, CDR2 SVGIG (reference sequence). The CDR3 covers 11 residues. The CDR3 here is CAWSVSQGTYF. Here the CDR3 DNA reads TGTGCCTGGAGTGTTAGTCAGGGAACGTACTTC.

The gene calls are TRBV19 and TRBJ2-2, with 8 bases fitting TRBD1. This CDR3 is 17 amino acids long. Germline V CDR1 and CDR2: LNHDA, SQIVND (reference sequence). Losses at the gene ends were 3 bases for V and 1 base for J; bases not matched to a gene: 7. CDR3 coding DNA: TGTGCCAGTAGTATGGAGCCGGGGACAGGGAACACCGGGGAGCTGTTTTTT. As protein: CASSMEPGTGNTGELFF.

The genes are TRBV18 and TRBJ2-7, with a possible D match to TRBD1 (5 bases). This CDR3 is 13 amino acids long. Per the germline V gene, CDR1 is KGHSH and CDR2 is LQKENI. Trimming removed 3 bases from V and 5 bases from J, with 11 bases in between. CDR3: CASSPTDSHEQYF. The CDR3 nucleotides are TGTGCCAGCTCACCGACAGACAGCCACGAGCAGTACTTC.

The rearrangement links TRBV7-8 to TRBJ2-1; 9 bases match TRBD2. The trim removed 7 bases at V and 6 bases at J, leaving 10 bases unmatched. Germline V CDR1 and CDR2: SGHVS, FQNEAQ. This CDR3 contains 15 residues. Here the CDR3 reads CASTSLREGLNEQFF. The CDR3 DNA reads TGTGCCAGCACCAGTCTGCGGGAGGGCCTCAATGAGCAGTTCTTC.

The chain uses TRBV28 and TRBJ1-4, with a weak D call TRBD1 (6 bases). Trimming shortened V by 5 bases and J by 7 bases, and 14 bases separated the two germline ends. The CDR3 has 14 residues. Germline CDR1 and CDR2: MDHEN and SYDVKM. Here the CDR3 reads CASSPPGGGEKLFF. DNA of the CDR3: TGTGCCAGCAGTCCCCCGGGGGGCGGTGAAAAACTGTTTTTT.

With regard to this clone: This sample also contains other DNA sequences that code for the same CDR3. V usage is TRBV19 and J usage is TRBJ2-5, with 9 bases matching TRBD1. CDR3 size: 15 residues. From germline, CDR1 is LNHDA and CDR2 SQIVND (reference sequence). V gave up 4 bases and J gave up 4 bases; unmatched junction bases: 7. CDR3 in amino acids: CASSTLGQGGETQYF. In DNA, the CDR3 is TGTGCCAGTAGTACCTTGGGACAGGGAGGAGAGACCCAGTACTTC. Full variable domain (outside the CDR3, taken from reference TRBV19 and TRBJ2-5): DGGITQSPKYLFRKEGQNVTLSCEQNLNHDAMYWYRQDPGQGLRLIYYSQIVNDFQKGDIAEGYSVSREKKESFPLTVTSAQKNPTAFYLCASSTLGQGGETQYFGPGTRLLVL.

The chain links TRBV19 to TRBJ1-5, with TRBD1 identical over 8 bases. After removal of 2 bases from V and 0 bases from J, the junction contained 9 bases not matched to a gene. The CDR3 has 18 residues. Germline-derived CDR1 and CDR2 are LNHDA and SQIVND (reference sequence). DNA of the CDR3: TGTGCCAGTAGTATAATCCACAGGGGGAGTTATAGCAATCAGCCCCAGCATTTT. This translates into CASSIIHRGSYSNQPQHF.

V usage is TRBV10-3 and J usage is TRBJ2-7; the match to TRBD2 covers 14 bases. Germline values: CDR1 ENHRY, CDR2 SYGVKD. The CDR3 covers 15 residues. J gave up 7 bases and V 0 bases, and 2 bases lay outside the gene matches. CDR3 loop: CAISESGLAGEEQYF. CDR3 DNA: TGTGCCATCAGTGAGTCGGGACTAGCGGGAGAGGAGCAGTACTTC.

The chain uses TRBV19 and TRBJ1-5; D may be TRBD1 (6 bases). Germline V gene lookup returns CDR1 LNHDA and CDR2 SQIVND (reference sequence). Trimming took 3 bases from V and 2 from J, leaving 11 bases between them. The CDR3 is made up of 15 amino acids. DNA of the CDR3: TGTGCCAGTAGTATGGGAGCAGGGGGCAATCAGCCCCAGCATTTT. It yields the protein CASSMGAGGNQPQHF. Based on the CDR3 plus reference TRBV19 and TRBJ1-5, the full variable domain is DGGITQSPKYLFRKEGQNVTLSCEQNLNHDAMYWYRQDPGQGLRLIYYSQIVNDFQKGDIAEGYSVSREKKESFPLTVTSAQKNPTAFYLCASSMGAGGNQPQHFGDGTRLSIL.

The chain employs TRBV10-3 and TRBJ2-2; 15 bases fit TRBD2. Germline-derived CDR1 and CDR2 are ENHRY and SYGVKD. V was clipped by 0 bases and J by 6 bases; unmatched bases: 2. The CDR3 contains 17 residues. CDR3 nucleotide sequence: TGTGCCATCAGTGAGTCCGGGACTAGCGGGAGGTCCGGGGAGCTGTTTTTT. Translated: CAISESGTSGRSGELFF.

The V gene is TRBV19, the J gene TRBJ1-1; TRBD1 aligns across 7 bases. This CDR3 region has 16 residues. V gave up 10 bases and J gave up 0 bases; unmatched junction bases: 14. Per the germline V gene, CDR1 is LNHDA and CDR2 is SQIVND (reference sequence). Here the CDR3 DNA reads TGTGCCACCAGAAAGGGGGCCGGCCTAATGAACACTGAAGCTTTCTTT. This encodes CATRKGAGLMNTEAFF.

V and J are TRBV2 and TRBJ2-7; 10 nucleotides line up with TRBD1. This CDR3 is built from 15 residues. CDR1 SNHLY and CDR2 FYNNEI come from the germline V gene. J gave up 3 bases and V 7 bases, and 9 bases lay outside the gene matches. The CDR3 DNA reads TGTGCCAGCATCTCAGCCGGGACAGGGGTCTACGAGCAGTACTTC. The encoded protein is CASISAGTGVYEQYF.

The V gene is TRBV11-2, the J gene TRBJ1-4; no reliable D call. CDR1 SGHAT and CDR2 FQNNGV come from the germline V gene. The V and J ends lost 5 bases and 5 bases respectively, with 6 bases between them. The CDR3 loop spans 12 amino acids. CDR3 bases: TGTGCCAGCAGCCTACAGAATGAAAAACTGTTTTTT. Its translation: CASSLQNEKLFF.

V is TRBV10-1 and J is TRBJ1-4, with D possibly matching TRBD1 (5 bases). The CDR3 loop spans 14 amino acids. Trimming pared 7 bases from V and 1 base from J, leaving 10 bases between. Germline-derived CDR1 and CDR2 are WNHNN and SYGVQD (reference sequence). In nucleotides, the CDR3 is TGCGCCAGCAAAACACAGGAAACTAATGAAAAACTGTTTTTT. Translated: CASKTQETNEKLFF.

V is TRBV14 and J is TRBJ2-7; TRBD1 agrees at 9 bases. V lost 4 bases to trimming and J lost 0 bases; unmatched junction nucleotides: 10. The germline gives CDR1 SGHDN, CDR2 FVKESK. This CDR3 comprises 17 residues. CDR3 nucleotide sequence: TGTGCCAGCAGCCCGACCGGGACAGGGTTAATCTCCTACGAGCAGTACTTC. This sequence encodes CASSPTGTGLISYEQYF.

The rearrangement links TRBV5-6 to TRBJ2-2, with D perhaps matching TRBD2 (5 bases). Germline CDR1 and CDR2: SGHDT and YYEEEE. The CDR3 totals 15 residues. Trimming took 7 bases from V and 3 from J, leaving 16 bases between them. The CDR3 DNA is TGTGCCAGCGCCCTTCAGCGGCGAGACACCGGGGAGCTGTTTTTT. Encoded protein: CASALQRRDTGELFF. Together with reference TRBV5-6 and TRBJ2-2, the CDR3 gives the full variable domain: DAGVTQSPTHLIKTRGQQVTLRCSPKSGHDTVSWYQQALGQGPQFIFQYYEEEERQRGNFPDRFSGHQFPNYSSELNVNALLLGDSALYLCASALQRRDTGELFFGEGSRLTVL.

This rearrangement joins TRBV30 to TRBJ2-2; 9 nucleotides align to TRBD1. Germline CDR1 is GTSNPN and CDR2 is SVGIG (reference sequence). Trimming at V came to 0 bases and at J to 7 bases, leaving 3 bases not matched to a gene. CDR3 length: 14 amino acids. The CDR3: CAWSVTGGIGELFF. CDR3 DNA: TGTGCCTGGAGTGTAACAGGGGGCATCGGGGAGCTGTTTTTT.

The chain links TRBV6-5 to TRBJ2-5; TRBD2 matches at 9 bases. Unmatched junction bases numbered 1, after V lost 0 bases and J lost 5 bases. CDR3 size: 14 residues. Germline V lookup: CDR1 MNHEY, CDR2 SVGAGI. The CDR3 loop is CASSYSSGGETQYF. DNA for the CDR3: TGTGCCAGCAGTTACTCGAGCGGGGGGGAGACCCAGTACTTC.

This chain uses TRBV6-1 with TRBJ1-4; D unclear. This CDR3 comprises 15 residues. V lost 1 base to trimming and J lost 5 bases, with 11 bases between them. Germline V gene data show CDR1 as MNHNS and CDR2 as SASEGT. This CDR3 is CASSEVWSGNEKLFF. The DNA of the CDR3 is TGTGCCAGCAGTGAAGTATGGAGTGGGAATGAAAAACTGTTTTTT.

This clone was counted a single time. This chain uses TRBV4-2 with TRBJ2-5; D is uncertain. In germline, CDR1 is LGHNA, CDR2 YNFKEQ. The CDR3 consists of 14 residues. V gave up 1 base and J gave up 3 bases, with 9 bases separating them. CDR3 amino acids: CASSQGFGEETQYF. CDR3 nucleotide sequence: TGTGCCAGCAGCCAAGGGTTCGGAGAAGAGACCCAGTACTTC.

The rearrangement uses TRBV7-2 and TRBJ2-1, with unresolved D. The CDR3 has 12 residues. Trimming removed 3 bases from V and 8 bases from J, with 8 bases in between. The germline V gene has CDR1 SGHTA and CDR2 FQGNSA. In nucleotides, the CDR3 is TGTGCCAGCAGCTTCACCACGGATGAGCAGTTCTTC. This encodes CASSFTTDEQFF.

V gene TRBV12-5 combines with J gene TRBJ2-3, with 11 bases fitting TRBD2. V was clipped by 5 bases and J by 7 bases; unmatched bases: 11. Germline V gene data show CDR1 as LGHNT and CDR2 as FRNRAP. This CDR3 is built from 16 residues. The CDR3 loop is CASGESSSGRWNTQYF. CDR3 coding DNA: TGTGCTAGTGGTGAATCCTCTAGCGGGAGGTGGAATACGCAGTATTTT.

The chain is built from TRBV2 and TRBJ2-7; D possibly corresponds to TRBD2 (5 bases). The CDR3 runs to 14 residues. Between the trimmed V and J ends, which lost 4 bases and 1 base, there was a span of 11 bases. Per the germline V gene, CDR1 is SNHLY and CDR2 is FYNNEI. CDR3 amino acids: CASSGGDKSYEQYF. In nucleotides, the CDR3 is TGTGCCAGCAGTGGGGGAGACAAGTCCTACGAGCAGTACTTC.

The chain has TRBV10-1 and TRBJ2-1; no firm D call. This CDR3 region has 11 residues. Between the trimmed V and J ends, which lost 5 bases and 9 bases, there was a span of 8 bases. CDR1 is WNHNN, CDR2 SYGVQD, per germline (reference sequence). The CDR3 DNA is TGCGCCAGCAGTAATAGTGCTGAGCAGTTCTTC. Translating it yields CASSNSAEQFF.